The clone carrying this T cell receptor (beta chain) was found a few times. The sample originates from a study of T cells in Graves' hyperthyroidism and ophthalmopathy. It was RNA transcripts that yielded the amplified TCR beta CDR3 regions. TCR CDR3 underwent first-round RT-PCR with the HTBI primer set. TCRdb re-analysed the multiplex PCR reads in MiXCR, keeping a single row per CDR3 protein. Seen here are 450,000 to 700,000 distinct CDR3 sequences, 35% to 55% observed once, and the top ten hold around 17%. The germline V gene has CDR1 SQVTM and CDR2 ANQGSEA. The CDR3 length is 14 residues. With V trimmed by 8 bases and J by 5 bases, 8 bases remained unmatched.

The sequencing input was peripheral blood or thyroid tissue (not recorded which). This sequence joins TRBV29-1 and TRBJ2-5, with TRBD2 matching 13 bases. The source is an adult woman with Graves' disease, either hyperthyroidism or ophthalmopathy (not recorded which). The CDR3 DNA reads as TGCAGCACTCGACTAGCGGGAGGTTGGGAGACCCAGTACTTC. Translating it yields CSTRLAGGWETQYF.